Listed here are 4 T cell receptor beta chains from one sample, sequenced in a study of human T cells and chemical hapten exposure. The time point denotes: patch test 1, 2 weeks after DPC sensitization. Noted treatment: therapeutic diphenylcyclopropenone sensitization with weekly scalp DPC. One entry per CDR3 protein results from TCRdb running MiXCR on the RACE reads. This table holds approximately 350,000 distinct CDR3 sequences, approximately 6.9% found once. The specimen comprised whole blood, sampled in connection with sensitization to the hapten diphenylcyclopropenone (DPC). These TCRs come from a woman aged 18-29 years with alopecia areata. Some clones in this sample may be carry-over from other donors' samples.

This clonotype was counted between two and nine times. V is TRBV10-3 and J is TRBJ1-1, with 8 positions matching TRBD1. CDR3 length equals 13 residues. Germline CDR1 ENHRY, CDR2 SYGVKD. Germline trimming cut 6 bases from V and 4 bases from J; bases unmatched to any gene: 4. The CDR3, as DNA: TGTGCCATCAGAATGGACAGGGCCACTGAAGCTTTCTTT. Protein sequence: CAIRMDRATEAFF.

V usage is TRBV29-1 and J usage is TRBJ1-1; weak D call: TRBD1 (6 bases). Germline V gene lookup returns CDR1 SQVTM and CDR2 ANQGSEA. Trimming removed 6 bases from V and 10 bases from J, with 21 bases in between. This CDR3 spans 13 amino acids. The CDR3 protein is CSVPTYTGNVAFF. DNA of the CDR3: TGCAGCGTCCCCACATACACAGGGAACGTAGCTTTCTTT.

The CDR3 spells CASSQDWDREQYF. The CDR3 nucleotides are TGCGCCAGCAGCCAAGATTGGGACAGGGAGCAGTACTTC. This chain uses TRBV4-1 with TRBJ2-7; the match to TRBD1 covers 8 bases. Germline assignment: CDR1 MGHRA and CDR2 YSYEKL. With 0 bases clipped from V and 7 bases from J, the junction kept 2 bases outside the gene matches. CDR3 length: 13 amino acids.

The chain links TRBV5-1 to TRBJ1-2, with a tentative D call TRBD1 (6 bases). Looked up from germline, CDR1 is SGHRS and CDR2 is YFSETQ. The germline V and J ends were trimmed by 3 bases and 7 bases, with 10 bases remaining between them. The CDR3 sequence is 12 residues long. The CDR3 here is CASSWDTAGYTF. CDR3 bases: TGCGCCAGCAGCTGGGACACTGCTGGCTACACCTTC. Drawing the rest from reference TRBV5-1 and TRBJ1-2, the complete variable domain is KAGVTQTPRYLIKTRGQQVTLSCSPISGHRSVSWYQQTPGQGLQFLFEYFSETQRNKGNFPGRFSGRQFSNSRSEMNVSTLELGDSALYLCASSWDTAGYTFGSGTRLTVV.